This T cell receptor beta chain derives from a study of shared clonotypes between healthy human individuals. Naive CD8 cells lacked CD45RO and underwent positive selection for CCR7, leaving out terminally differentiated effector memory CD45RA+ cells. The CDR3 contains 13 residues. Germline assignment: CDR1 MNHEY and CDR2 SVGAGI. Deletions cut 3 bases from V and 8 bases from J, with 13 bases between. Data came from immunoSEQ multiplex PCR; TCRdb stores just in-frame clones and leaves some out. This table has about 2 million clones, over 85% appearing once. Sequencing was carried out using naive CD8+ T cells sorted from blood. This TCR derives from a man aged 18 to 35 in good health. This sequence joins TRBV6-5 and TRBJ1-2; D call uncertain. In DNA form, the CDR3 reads TGTGCCAGCAGTTATTTCTCCGGGTCCGGCTACACCTTC. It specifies CASSYFSGSGYTF.